This section outlines one T cell receptor beta chain sequence together with its context. No antigen is known for it. While unrecorded immune exposures were likely, the donors were nominally healthy when sampled. Primers for the PCR totalled 60 Vbeta and 13 Jbeta. Assay used: immunoSEQ multiplex PCR; TCRdb lists only in-frame clones, some missing. The table includes roughly 200,000 clones, roughly 78% detected once. Trimming left V 5 bases short and J 4 bases short, with 11 bases between. This CDR3 region has 13 residues. Germline-derived CDR1 and CDR2 are SGHTA and FQGNSA. The data originate from a study of cytomegalovirus exposure and HLA in healthy donors. Study-level findings and limits: Presence/absence analyses assumed roughly uniform sequencing depth across donors, which may not hold. In vitro experiments confirmed that three CMV-associated chains were specific for CMV antigens. Later analysis showed most CMV-associated TCR beta chains appearing HLA-restricted.

The TCR originated in a girl under 18 in good health and CMV-seropositive. What was sequenced was PBMCs. The V and J genes are TRBV7-2 and TRBJ1-2; perhaps TRBD1 as D (6 bases). The CDR3: CASSPGQSYGYTF. DNA of the CDR3: TGTGCCAGCAGCCCTGGACAGAGCTATGGCTACACCTTC.